The 8 T cell receptor beta chains reported below all come from one sample, sequenced in a study of blood T cell repertoires in COVID-19. Profiling relied on immunoSEQ multiplex PCR, and the TCRdb table lists in-frame clones only, not all of them. Of around 200,000 clones in the sample, around 89% were seen once. Sequenced sample: PBMCs or T cells enriched from blood (not recorded which). The source of these receptors is a man aged 25-45 years who had recovered from COVID-19.

The chain combines TRBV29-1 with TRBJ1-1; a possible D gene is TRBD1 (5 bases). The CDR3 is 13 residues long. The V gene's germline CDR1 is SQVTM and CDR2 ANQGSEA. Trimming pared 6 bases from V and 5 bases from J, leaving 16 bases between. This chain's CDR3 is CSVATGMGTEAFF. The CDR3 nucleotides read TGCAGCGTCGCTACAGGAATGGGGACTGAAGCTTTCTTT.

The chain recombines TRBV27 with TRBJ1-2, with D possibly matching TRBD1 (6 bases). V gave up 6 bases and J gave up 3 bases, with 26 bases separating them. Germline CDR1 and CDR2: MNHEY and SMNVEV (reference sequence). The CDR3 has 18 amino acids. CDR3 in amino acids: CASRVSTSTGVSHYGYTF. As DNA, the CDR3 is TGTGCCAGCAGGGTTTCTACATCGACAGGTGTAAGTCACTATGGCTACACCTTC.

This rearrangement joins TRBV27 to TRBJ2-7; 7 positions agree with TRBD2. The J segment lost 6 bases and the V segment lost 5 bases, leaving 16 bases of the junction unmatched. Germline values: CDR1 MNHEY, CDR2 SMNVEV (reference sequence). The CDR3 spans 16 residues. The CDR3 loop is CASSLTGGIGSVEQYF. The CDR3 bases are TGTGCCAGCAGTCTAACGGGGGGAATAGGAAGCGTCGAGCAGTACTTC.

The chain is built from TRBV3-1 (or the pseudogene TRBV3-2) and TRBJ1-5; TRBD1 agrees at 7 bases. V lost 5 bases, J lost 7 bases, and 8 bases stayed unmatched. The germline CDR1 and CDR2 sequences are LGHDT and YNNKEL (reference sequence). CDR3 length equals 14 residues. CDR3 in amino acids: CASSSRQGGQPQHF. The CDR3 region has the DNA TGTGCCAGCAGCTCCCGACAGGGTGGGCAGCCCCAGCATTTT.

V usage is TRBV7-9 and J usage is TRBJ2-3; the D gene is possibly TRBD2 (5 bases). The CDR3 spans 13 residues. Germline V gives CDR1 SEHNR, CDR2 FQNEAQ (reference sequence). Trimming took off 3 bases at V and 3 bases at J, with 7 bases between the two ends. CDR3 loop: CASSFGVTDTQYF. DNA for the CDR3: TGTGCCAGCAGCTTCGGGGTTACAGATACGCAGTATTTT.

In this sample, this clone turned up a few times. This chain links TRBV5-6 with TRBJ2-7; 7 bases map to TRBD1. The CDR3 consists of 14 residues. Germline lookup yields CDR1 SGHDT and CDR2 YYEEEE. Losses at the gene ends were 3 bases for V and 6 bases for J; bases not matched to a gene: 9. In DNA, the CDR3 is TGTGCCAGCAGCTGGGGACAGCAGGTAGGCGAGCAGTACTTC. Amino acid sequence: CASSWGQQVGEQYF.

The chain uses TRBV4-3 and TRBJ1-4; D gene ambiguous. The germline V and J ends were trimmed by 3 bases and 6 bases, with 17 bases remaining between them. The CDR3 has 16 amino acids. In germline, CDR1 is LGHNA, CDR2 YSLEER. CDR3 sequence: CASSQGFEVRDEKLFF. The CDR3 DNA sequence: TGCGCCAGCAGCCAGGGGTTCGAGGTGAGGGATGAAAAACTGTTTTTT.

V is TRBV5-1 and J is TRBJ2-7; 8 bases are shared with TRBD2. The CDR3 is 13 residues long. The V and J ends lost 7 bases and 1 base, in that order; junction bases with no gene match: 4. CDR1 is SGHRS, CDR2 YFSETQ, per germline. The CDR3 bases are TGCGCCAGCCATGTAGCGGGATCCTACGAGCAGTACTTC. Residues: CASHVAGSYEQYF.